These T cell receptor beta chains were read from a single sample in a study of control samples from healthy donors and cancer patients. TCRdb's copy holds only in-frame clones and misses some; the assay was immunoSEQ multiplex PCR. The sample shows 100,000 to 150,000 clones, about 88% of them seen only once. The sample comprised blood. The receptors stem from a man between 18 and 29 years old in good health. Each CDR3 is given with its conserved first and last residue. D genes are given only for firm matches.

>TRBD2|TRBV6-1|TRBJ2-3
CASSERGGASPDTQYF
TGTGCCAGCAGTGAACGCGGGGGGGCCTCTCCAGATACGCAGTATTTT
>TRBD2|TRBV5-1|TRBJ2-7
CASSLTTSGYEQYF
TGCGCCAGCAGCTTGACGACTAGCGGGTACGAGCAGTACTTC
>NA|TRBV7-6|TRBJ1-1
CASSLQGRRGNTEAFF
TGTGCCAGCAGCTTACAGGGAAGGAGGGGGAACACTGAAGCTTTCTTT
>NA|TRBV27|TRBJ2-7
CASRRKSTVSYEQYF
TGTGCCAGCCGACGGAAGTCGACAGTCTCCTACGAGCAGTACTTC
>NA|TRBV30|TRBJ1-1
CAWSYGGNTEAFF
TGTGCCTGGAGTTACGGAGGGAACACTGAAGCTTTCTTT
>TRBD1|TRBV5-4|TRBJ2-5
CASSHRDRETQYF
TGTGCCAGCTCCCATCGGGACAGAGAGACCCAGTACTTC
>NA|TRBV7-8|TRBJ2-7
CASSLLPQGFPDEQYF
TGTGCCAGCAGCCTTCTCCCGCAGGGGTTCCCCGACGAGCAGTACTTC
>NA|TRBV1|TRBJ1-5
CTSTRDRGVSNQPQHF
TGCACCAGCACCAGGGACAGGGGCGTAAGCAATCAGCCCCAGCATTTT
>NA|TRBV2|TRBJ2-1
CASSDQRRYHNEQFF
TGTGCCAGCAGTGATCAGCGGAGGTATCACAATGAGCAGTTCTTC
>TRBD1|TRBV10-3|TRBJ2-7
CAIRGQGYEQYF
TGTGCCATCAGGGGACAGGGATACGAGCAGTACTTC
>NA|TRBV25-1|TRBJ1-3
CASSVLGRRGDTIYF
TGTGCCAGCAGTGTCCTCGGCCGCCGGGGGGACACCATATATTTT
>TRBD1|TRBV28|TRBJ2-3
CASSFSVPGQGDTQYF
TGTGCCAGCAGTTTTTCCGTACCGGGACAGGGGGATACGCAGTATTTT
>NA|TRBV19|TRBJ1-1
CASSIDRGRVNTEAFF
TGTGCCAGTAGTATAGATCGCGGCAGGGTGAACACTGAAGCTTTCTTT
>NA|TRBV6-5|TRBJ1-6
CATRVGVSSPLHF
TGTGCCACGCGGGTAGGGGTGTCTTCACCCCTCCACTTT
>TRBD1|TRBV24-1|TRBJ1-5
CATSDSGTAYSNQPQHF
TGTGCCACCAGTGATTCCGGGACAGCCTATAGCAATCAGCCCCAGCATTTT
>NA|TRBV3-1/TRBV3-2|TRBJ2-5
CASMDLFGETQYF
TGTGCCAGCATGGATCTATTCGGAGAGACCCAGTACTTC
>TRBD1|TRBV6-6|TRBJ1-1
CASRTGETSEAFF
TGTGCCAGCAGAACAGGGGAAACTTCTGAAGCTTTCTTT